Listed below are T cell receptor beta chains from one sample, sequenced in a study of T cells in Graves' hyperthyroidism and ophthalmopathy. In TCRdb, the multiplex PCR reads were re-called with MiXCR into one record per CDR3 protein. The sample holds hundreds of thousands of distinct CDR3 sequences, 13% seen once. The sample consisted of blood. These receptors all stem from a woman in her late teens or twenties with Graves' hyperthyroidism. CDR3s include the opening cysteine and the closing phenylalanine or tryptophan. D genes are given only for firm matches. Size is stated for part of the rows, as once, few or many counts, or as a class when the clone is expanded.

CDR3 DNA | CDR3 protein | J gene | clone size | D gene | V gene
TGTGCCAGCAGTTTTAGCCCAGTCATGCATCGAGCACCTAATGAGCAGTTCTTC | CASSFSPVMHRAPNEQFF | TRBJ2-1 | many | NA | TRBV12-3/TRBV12-4
TGTGCCAGCCAGCTAGCGGGCTACAATGAGCAGTTCTTC | CASQLAGYNEQFF | TRBJ2-1 | many | TRBD2 | TRBV11-3
TGTGCCAGCAGCCAGTCCCCGGGGGAACAAGAGACCCAGTACTTC | CASSQSPGEQETQYF | TRBJ2-5 | NA | NA | TRBV3-1
TGTGCCAGCAGCGTGGGGGGCCAATCCTACAATGAGCAGTTCTTC | CASSVGGQSYNEQFF | TRBJ2-1 | many | NA | TRBV9
TGTGCCAGCCGTGTAAGCGCCCGCCCTGAGCAGTTCTTC | CASRVSARPEQFF | TRBJ2-1 | many | NA | TRBV18
TGTGCCAGCAGCCAATACGGGGGTGAGGGCACTGAAGCTTTCTTT | CASSQYGGEGTEAFF | TRBJ1-1 | NA | NA | TRBV11-2
TGTGCCAGCAGCCAAGATCTCAACGAGCAGTACTTC | CASSQDLNEQYF | TRBJ2-7 | many | NA | TRBV3-1
TGTGCCAGCAGTTTTGGGGACAGGGGGCCAGATCAGCCCCAGCATTTT | CASSFGDRGPDQPQHF | TRBJ1-5 | many | TRBD1 | TRBV12-3/TRBV12-4
TGTGCCAGCAGTGCTACCGGGACTAGCGCCACCCAAAATACGCAGTATTTT | CASSATGTSATQNTQYF | TRBJ2-3 | NA | TRBD2 | TRBV12-3/TRBV12-4
TGTGCCAGCAGCTTAGCAGCGGAACAAGAGACCCAGTACTTC | CASSLAAEQETQYF | TRBJ2-5 | NA | NA | TRBV7-9
TGCAGTGCTGGGGAAAATAGCAATCAGCCCCAGCATTTT | CSAGENSNQPQHF | TRBJ1-5 | once | NA | TRBV20-1
TGTGCCAGCAGTTTGAACAGGGTCCCCACCAAAAAGGACGAGCAGTACTTC | CASSLNRVPTKKDEQYF | TRBJ2-7 | many | NA | TRBV27
TGTGCCAGCAGCTTAGTCCGGGATGAGCAGTTCTTC | CASSLVRDEQFF | TRBJ2-1 | NA | NA | TRBV13
TGTGCCAGCACCCGCGGACTAGCTGAGGCAGATACGCAGTATTTT | CASTRGLAEADTQYF | TRBJ2-3 | many | TRBD2 | TRBV3-1
TGTGCCACCAACGTCCCCGCGGGACCTTACGAGCAGTACTTC | CATNVPAGPYEQYF | TRBJ2-7 | NA | NA | TRBV28
TGTGCCAGCAGCAAAAGCCTAGCGGGGGGGCGGGAGCAGTACTTC | CASSKSLAGGREQYF | TRBJ2-7 | many | TRBD2 | TRBV7-9
TGTGCCAGTAGTCTCTCATGGACTACCACAGATACGCAGTATTTT | CASSLSWTTTDTQYF | TRBJ2-3 | few | NA | TRBV19
TGCAGTGCTAGTCGGCGGTCGGCGGGAAACACCATATATTTT | CSASRRSAGNTIYF | TRBJ1-3 | many | NA | TRBV20-1
TGTGCCAGCAGGCTCCCGGGACTAGCGGGGTCCTGGGGAAATGGTGAGCAGTTCTTC | CASRLPGLAGSWGNGEQFF | TRBJ2-1 | many | TRBD2 | TRBV7-2
TGTGCCAGCAGTGACACCGAGGACGAAAAGTGGTATACGCAGTATTTT | CASSDTEDEKWYTQYF | TRBJ2-3 | many | NA | TRBV25-1
TGTGCCAGCAGTTTAGGGGTACAGGGGTCCTACAATGAGCAGTTCTTC | CASSLGVQGSYNEQFF | TRBJ2-1 | many | TRBD1 | TRBV27
TGTGCCAGCAGCCTAGCGACAGGGTCGAACTATGGCTACACCTTC | CASSLATGSNYGYTF | TRBJ1-2 | NA | TRBD1 | TRBV7-9
TGCGCCAGCAGCTTGGACGCCGGGGTGGACTACGAGCAGTACTTC | CASSLDAGVDYEQYF | TRBJ2-7 | many | NA | TRBV5-1
TGCAGTGCTAGAGATCGGGGTTCCGCAGATACGCAGTATTTT | CSARDRGSADTQYF | TRBJ2-3 | few | NA | TRBV20-1